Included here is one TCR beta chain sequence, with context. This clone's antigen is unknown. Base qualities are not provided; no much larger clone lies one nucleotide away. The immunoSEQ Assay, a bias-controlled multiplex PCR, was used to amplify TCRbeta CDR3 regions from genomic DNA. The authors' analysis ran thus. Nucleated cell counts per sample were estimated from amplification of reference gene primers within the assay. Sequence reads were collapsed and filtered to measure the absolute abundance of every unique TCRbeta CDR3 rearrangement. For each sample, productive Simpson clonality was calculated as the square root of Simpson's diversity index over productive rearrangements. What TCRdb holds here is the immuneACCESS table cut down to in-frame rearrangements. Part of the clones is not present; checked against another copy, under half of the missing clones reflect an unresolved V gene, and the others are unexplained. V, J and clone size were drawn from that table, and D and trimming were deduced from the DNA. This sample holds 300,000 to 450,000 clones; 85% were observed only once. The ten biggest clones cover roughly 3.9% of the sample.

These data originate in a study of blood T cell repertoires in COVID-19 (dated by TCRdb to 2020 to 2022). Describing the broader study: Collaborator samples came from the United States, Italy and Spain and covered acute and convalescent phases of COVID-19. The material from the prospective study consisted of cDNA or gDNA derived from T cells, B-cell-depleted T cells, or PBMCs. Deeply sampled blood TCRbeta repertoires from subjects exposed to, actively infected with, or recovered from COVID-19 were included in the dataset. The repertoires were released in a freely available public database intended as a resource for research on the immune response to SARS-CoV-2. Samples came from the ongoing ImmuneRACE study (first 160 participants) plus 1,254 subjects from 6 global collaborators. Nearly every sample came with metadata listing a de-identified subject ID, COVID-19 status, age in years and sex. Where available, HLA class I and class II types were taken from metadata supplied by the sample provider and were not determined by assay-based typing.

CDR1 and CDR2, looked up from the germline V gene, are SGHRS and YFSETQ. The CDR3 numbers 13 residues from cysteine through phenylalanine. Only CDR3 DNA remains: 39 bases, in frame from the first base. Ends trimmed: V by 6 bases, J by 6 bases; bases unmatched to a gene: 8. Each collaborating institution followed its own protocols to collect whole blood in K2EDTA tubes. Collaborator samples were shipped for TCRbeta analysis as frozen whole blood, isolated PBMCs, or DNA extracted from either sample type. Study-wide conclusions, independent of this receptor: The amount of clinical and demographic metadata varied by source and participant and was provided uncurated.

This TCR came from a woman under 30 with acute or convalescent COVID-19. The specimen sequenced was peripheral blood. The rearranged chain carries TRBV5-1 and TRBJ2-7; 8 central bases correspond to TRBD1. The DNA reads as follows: TGCGCCAGCATCCCGCCAGGGGGCTCCGAGCAGTACTTC. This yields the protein CASIPPGGSEQYF.